This T cell receptor beta chain is from a study of human T cells and chemical hapten exposure. V shed 0 bases and J 6 bases; nucleotides not matched to a gene: 9. CDR3 length: 16 residues. The library tagged individual cDNA molecules with unique molecular identifiers. TCRdb ran MiXCR on the RACE reads and lists one entry per CDR3 protein. The table has roughly 160,000 distinct CDR3 sequences, 14% seen once. This clonotype was seen many times. The time point is: patch test 1, 2 weeks after DPC sensitization. Described treatment: therapeutic diphenylcyclopropenone sensitization with weekly scalp DPC. This specimen was whole blood, taken in connection with sensitization to the hapten diphenylcyclopropenone (DPC). This TCR was sampled from a woman under 40 with alopecia areata. Some clones in this sample may be carry-over from other donors' samples. V gene TRBV12-3 or TRBV12-4 combines with J gene TRBJ1-2, with 8 positions matching TRBD1. In nucleotides, the CDR3 is TGTGCCAGCAGTTTAGCGGGGATCGAGACAGGGGATGGCTACACCTTC. Its translation is CASSLAGIETGDGYTF.